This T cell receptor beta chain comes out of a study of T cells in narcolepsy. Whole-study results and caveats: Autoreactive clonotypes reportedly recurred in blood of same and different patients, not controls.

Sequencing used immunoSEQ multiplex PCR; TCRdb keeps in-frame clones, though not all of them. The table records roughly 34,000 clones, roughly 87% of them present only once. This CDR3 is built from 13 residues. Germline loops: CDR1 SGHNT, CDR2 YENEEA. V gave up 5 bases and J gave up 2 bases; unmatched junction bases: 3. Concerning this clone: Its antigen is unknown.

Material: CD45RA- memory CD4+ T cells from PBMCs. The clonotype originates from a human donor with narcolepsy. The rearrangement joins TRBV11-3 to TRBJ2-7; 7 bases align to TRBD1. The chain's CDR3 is CASSGQATYEQYF. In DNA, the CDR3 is TGTGCCAGCAGCGGACAGGCGACCTACGAGCAGTACTTC.